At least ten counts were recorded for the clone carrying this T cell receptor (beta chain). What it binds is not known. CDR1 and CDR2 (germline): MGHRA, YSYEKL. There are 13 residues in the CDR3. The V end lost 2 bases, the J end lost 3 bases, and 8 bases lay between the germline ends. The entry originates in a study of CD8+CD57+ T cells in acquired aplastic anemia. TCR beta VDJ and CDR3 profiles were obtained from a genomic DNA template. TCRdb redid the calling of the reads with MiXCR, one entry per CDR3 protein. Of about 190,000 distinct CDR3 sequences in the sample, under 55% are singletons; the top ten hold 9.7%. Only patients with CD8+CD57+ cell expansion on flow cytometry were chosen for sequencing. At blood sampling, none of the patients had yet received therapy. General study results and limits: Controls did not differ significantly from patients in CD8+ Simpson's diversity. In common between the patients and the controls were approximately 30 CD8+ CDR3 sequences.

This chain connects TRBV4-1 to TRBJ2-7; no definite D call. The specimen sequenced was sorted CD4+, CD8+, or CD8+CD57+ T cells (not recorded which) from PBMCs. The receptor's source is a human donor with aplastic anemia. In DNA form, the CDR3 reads TGCGCCAGCAGCCAACAGTACCTCTACGAGCAGTACTTC. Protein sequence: CASSQQYLYEQYF.